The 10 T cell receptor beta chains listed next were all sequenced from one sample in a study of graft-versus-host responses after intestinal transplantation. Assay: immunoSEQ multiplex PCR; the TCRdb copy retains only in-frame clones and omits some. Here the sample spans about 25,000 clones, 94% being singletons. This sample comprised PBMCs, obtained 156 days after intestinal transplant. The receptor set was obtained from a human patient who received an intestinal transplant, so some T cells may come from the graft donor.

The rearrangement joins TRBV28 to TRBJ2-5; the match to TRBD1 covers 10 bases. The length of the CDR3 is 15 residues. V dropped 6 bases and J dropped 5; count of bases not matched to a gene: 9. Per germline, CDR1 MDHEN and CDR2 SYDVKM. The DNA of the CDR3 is TGTGCCAGCAGCTTTCTGGACAGGGGGTGGGAGACCCAGTACTTC. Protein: CASSFLDRGWETQYF.

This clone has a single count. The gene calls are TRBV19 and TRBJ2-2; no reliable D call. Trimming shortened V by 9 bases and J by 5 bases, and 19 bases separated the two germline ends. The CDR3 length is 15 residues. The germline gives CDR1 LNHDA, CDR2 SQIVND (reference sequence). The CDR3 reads CASTVLGVRTGELFF. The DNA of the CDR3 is TGTGCCAGCACGGTGTTGGGCGTTCGAACCGGGGAGCTGTTTTTT.

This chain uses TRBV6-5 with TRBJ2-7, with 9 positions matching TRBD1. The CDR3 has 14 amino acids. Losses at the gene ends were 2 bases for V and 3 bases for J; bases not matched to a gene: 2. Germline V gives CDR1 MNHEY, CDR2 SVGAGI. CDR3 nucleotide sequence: TGTGCCAGCAGTTACCCGGGACAGGGCTACGAGCAGTACTTC. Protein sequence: CASSYPGQGYEQYF.

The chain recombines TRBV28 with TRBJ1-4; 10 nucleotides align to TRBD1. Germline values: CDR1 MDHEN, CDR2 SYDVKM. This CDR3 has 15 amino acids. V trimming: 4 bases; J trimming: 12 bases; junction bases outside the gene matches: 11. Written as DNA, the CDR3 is TGTGCCAGCAGTTCAGGATACAGGGACAGGGGAGAACTGTTTTTT. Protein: CASSSGYRDRGELFF.

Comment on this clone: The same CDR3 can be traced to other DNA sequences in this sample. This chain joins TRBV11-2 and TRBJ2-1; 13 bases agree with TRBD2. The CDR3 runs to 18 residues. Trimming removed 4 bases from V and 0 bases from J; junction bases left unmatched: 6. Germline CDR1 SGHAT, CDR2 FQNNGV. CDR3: CASSSGTSGASSYNEQFF. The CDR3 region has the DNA TGTGCCAGCAGCTCAGGGACTAGCGGGGCTAGCTCCTACAATGAGCAGTTCTTC.

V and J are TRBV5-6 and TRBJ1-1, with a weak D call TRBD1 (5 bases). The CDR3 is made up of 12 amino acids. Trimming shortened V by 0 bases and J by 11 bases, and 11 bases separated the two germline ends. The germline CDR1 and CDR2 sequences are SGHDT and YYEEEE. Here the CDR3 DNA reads TGTGCCAGCAGCTTGGGGGACCTTGGGGCTTTCTTT. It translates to CASSLGDLGAFF.

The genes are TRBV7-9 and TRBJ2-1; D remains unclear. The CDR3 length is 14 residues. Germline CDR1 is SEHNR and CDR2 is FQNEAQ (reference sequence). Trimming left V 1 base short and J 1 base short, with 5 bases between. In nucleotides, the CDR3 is TGTGCCAGCAGCTTAGGGGGTTCCTACAATGAGCAGTTCTTC. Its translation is CASSLGGSYNEQFF.

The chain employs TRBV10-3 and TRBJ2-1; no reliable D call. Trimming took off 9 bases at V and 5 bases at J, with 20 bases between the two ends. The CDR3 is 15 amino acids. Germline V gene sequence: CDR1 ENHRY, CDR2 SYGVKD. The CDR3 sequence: CAISLDEPRHNEQFF. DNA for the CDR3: TGTGCCATATCCTTAGATGAGCCTCGTCACAATGAGCAGTTCTTC.

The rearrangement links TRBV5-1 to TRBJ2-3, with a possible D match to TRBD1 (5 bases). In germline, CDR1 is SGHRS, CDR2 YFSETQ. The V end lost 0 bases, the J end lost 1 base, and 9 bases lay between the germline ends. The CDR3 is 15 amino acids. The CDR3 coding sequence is TGCGCCAGCAGCTTGGTCCCCAGGGGCACAGATACGCAGTATTTT. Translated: CASSLVPRGTDTQYF.

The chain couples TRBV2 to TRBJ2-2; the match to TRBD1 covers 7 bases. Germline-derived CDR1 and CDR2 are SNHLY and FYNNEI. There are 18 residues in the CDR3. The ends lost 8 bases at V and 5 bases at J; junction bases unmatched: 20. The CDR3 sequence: CASSVPWVGQSETGELFF. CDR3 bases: TGTGCCAGCTCCGTCCCCTGGGTGGGACAGTCGGAAACCGGGGAGCTGTTTTTT.